This T cell receptor beta chain was retrieved from a study of T-cell memory formation after mild COVID-19. Study overall: In these data, TCR clusters were largely donor specific.

The table lists this clonotype with a few counts. Its antigen remains unknown. Broader study findings: Clones contracting over day 15 to 85 were CD4/CD8 balanced, with later expanders leaning CD4+.

Researchers used 5'RACE with constant-segment primers to make TCR alpha and TCR beta cDNA libraries that carry sample barcodes and UMIs. MiXCR was run by TCRdb on the 5' RACE reads, yielding one entry per CDR3 protein. The sample lists some 450,000 distinct CDR3 sequences; approximately 19% were seen once. V gave up 5 bases and J gave up 4 bases, with 15 bases separating them. CDR3 length: 15 residues. The germline gives CDR1 SEHNR, CDR2 FQNEAQ (reference sequence). Sequencing used PBMCs or a T cell subset sorted from them (not recorded which). This sequence originates from a man between 18 and 35 years old who had mild COVID-19 (a few samples of this study predate the infection). Cell type and time point are not known. This sequence joins TRBV7-9 and TRBJ1-5; TRBD1 is a possible D gene (5 bases). This CDR3 reads CASSPPGRGNQPQHF. The CDR3 bases are TGTGCCAGCAGCCCCCCCGGAAGGGGAAATCAGCCCCAGCATTTT.